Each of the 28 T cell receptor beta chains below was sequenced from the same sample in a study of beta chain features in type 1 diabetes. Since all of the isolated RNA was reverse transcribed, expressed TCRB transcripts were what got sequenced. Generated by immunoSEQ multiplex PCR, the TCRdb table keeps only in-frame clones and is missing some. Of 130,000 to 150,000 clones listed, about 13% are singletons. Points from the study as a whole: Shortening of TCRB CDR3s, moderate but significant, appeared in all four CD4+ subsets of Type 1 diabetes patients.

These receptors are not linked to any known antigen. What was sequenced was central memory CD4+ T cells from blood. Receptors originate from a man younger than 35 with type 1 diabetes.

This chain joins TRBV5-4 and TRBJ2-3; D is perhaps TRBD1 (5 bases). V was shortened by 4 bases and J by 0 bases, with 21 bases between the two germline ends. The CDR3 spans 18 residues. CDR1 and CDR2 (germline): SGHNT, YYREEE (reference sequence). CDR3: CASSLKTATGISTDTQYF. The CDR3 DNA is TGTGCCAGCAGCCTGAAGACAGCGACCGGTATCAGCACAGATACGCAGTATTTT.

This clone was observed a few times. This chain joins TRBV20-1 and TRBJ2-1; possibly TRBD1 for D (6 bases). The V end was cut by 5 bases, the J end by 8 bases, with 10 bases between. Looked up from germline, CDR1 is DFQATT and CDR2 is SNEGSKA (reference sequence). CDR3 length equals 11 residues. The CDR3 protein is CSAVTGYEQFF. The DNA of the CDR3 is TGCAGTGCTGTAACAGGGTATGAGCAGTTCTTC.

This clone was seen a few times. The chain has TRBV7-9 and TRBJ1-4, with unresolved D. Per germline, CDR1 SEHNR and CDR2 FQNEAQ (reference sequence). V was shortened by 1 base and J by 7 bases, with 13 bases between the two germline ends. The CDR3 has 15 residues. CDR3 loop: CASSLVAGGGEKLFF. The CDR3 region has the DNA TGTGCCAGCAGCTTAGTCGCAGGCGGCGGTGAAAAACTGTTTTTT.

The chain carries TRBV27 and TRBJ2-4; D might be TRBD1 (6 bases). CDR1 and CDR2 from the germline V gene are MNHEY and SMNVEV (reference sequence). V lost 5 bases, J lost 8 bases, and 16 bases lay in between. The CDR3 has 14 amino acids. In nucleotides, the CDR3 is TGTGCCAGCAGTACCACAAGGGGGTGGGACATTCAGTACTTC. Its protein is CASSTTRGWDIQYF.

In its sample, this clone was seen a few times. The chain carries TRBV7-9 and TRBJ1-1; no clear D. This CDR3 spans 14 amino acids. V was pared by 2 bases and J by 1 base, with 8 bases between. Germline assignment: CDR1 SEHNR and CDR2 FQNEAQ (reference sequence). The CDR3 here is CASSLFAGNTEAFF. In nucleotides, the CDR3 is TGTGCCAGCAGCTTATTCGCGGGGAACACTGAAGCTTTCTTT.

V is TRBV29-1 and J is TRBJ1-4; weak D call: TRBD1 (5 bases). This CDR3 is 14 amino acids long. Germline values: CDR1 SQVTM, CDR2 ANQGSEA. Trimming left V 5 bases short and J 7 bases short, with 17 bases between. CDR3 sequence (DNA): TGCAGCGTTCCTGGGGGAACCGAGGTTGAAAAACTGTTTTTT. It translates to CSVPGGTEVEKLFF.

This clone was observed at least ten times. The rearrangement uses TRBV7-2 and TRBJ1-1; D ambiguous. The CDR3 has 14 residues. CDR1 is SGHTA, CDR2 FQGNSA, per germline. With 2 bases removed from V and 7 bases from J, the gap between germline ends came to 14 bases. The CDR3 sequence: CASSLSRSDGEAFF. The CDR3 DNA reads TGTGCCAGCAGCTTATCCCGGTCCGACGGTGAAGCTTTCTTT. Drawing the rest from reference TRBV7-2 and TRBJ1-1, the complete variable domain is GAGVSQSPSNKVTEKGKDVELRCDPISGHTALYWYRQSLGQGLEFLIYFQGNSAPDKSGLPSDRFSAERTGGSVSTLTIQRTQQEDSAVYLCASSLSRSDGEAFFGQGTRLTVV.

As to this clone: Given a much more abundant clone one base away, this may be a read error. The CDR3 loop reads CASSLGQEQDTQYF. The CDR3 DNA follows: TGCGCCAGCAGCTTGGGCCAAGAGCAAGACACCCAGTACTTC. The chain joins TRBV5-1 to TRBJ2-5; D not resolved. CDR1 SGHRS and CDR2 YFSETQ come from the germline V gene. The CDR3 runs to 14 residues.

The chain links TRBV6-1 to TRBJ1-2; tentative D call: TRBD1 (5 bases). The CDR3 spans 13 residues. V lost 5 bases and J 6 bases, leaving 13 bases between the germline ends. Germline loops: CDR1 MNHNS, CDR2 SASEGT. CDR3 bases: TGTGCCAGCAGTTATAGGGGAGTGGATGGCTACACCTTC. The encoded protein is CASSYRGVDGYTF.

DNA for the CDR3: TGTGCCAGCAGTTTAGGACAGTGGACCTACGAGCAGTACTTC. Protein: CASSLGQWTYEQYF. This chain connects TRBV28 to TRBJ2-7, with a possible D match to TRBD1 (6 bases). Germline CDR1 is MDHEN and CDR2 is SYDVKM. The CDR3 is 14 residues long. Trimming stripped 2 bases from V and 2 bases from J, with 10 bases between.

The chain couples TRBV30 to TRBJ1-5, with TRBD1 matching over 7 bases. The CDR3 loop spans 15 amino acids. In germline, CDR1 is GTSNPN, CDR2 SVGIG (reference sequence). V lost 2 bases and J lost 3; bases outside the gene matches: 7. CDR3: CAWSRGGGNNQPQHF. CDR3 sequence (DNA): TGTGCCTGGAGTCGGGGAGGGGGCAACAATCAGCCCCAGCATTTT.

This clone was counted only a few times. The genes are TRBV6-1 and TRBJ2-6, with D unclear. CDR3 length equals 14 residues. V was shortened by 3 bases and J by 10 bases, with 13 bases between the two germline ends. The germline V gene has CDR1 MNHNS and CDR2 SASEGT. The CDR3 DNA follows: TGTGCCAGCAGTGATCCCCAGTCCCCTAACGTCCTGACTTTC. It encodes CASSDPQSPNVLTF.

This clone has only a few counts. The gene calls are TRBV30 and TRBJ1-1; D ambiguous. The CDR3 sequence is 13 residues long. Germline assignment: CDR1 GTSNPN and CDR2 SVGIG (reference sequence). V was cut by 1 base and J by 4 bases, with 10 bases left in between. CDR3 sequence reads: CAWSAPGSTEAFF. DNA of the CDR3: TGTGCCTGGAGTGCCCCCGGGAGCACTGAAGCTTTCTTT.

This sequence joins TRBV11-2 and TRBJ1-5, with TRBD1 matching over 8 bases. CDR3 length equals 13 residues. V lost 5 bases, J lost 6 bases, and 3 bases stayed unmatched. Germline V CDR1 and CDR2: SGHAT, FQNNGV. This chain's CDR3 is CASSLDRGQPQHF. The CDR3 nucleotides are TGTGCCAGCAGCCTCGACAGGGGTCAGCCCCAGCATTTT. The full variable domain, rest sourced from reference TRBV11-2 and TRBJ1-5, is EAGVAQSPRYKIIEKRQSVAFWCNPISGHATLYWYQQILGQGPKLLIQFQNNGVVDDSQLPKDRFSAERLKGVDSTLKIQPAKLEDSAVYLCASSLDRGQPQHFGDGTRLSIL.

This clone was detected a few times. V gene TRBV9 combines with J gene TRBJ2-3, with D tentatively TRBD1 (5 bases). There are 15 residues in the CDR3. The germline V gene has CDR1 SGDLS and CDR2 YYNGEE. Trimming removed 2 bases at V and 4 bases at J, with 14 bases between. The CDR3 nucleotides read TGTGCCAGCAGCGTTTTGGGCAGGGATGCAGATACGCAGTATTTT. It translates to CASSVLGRDADTQYF.

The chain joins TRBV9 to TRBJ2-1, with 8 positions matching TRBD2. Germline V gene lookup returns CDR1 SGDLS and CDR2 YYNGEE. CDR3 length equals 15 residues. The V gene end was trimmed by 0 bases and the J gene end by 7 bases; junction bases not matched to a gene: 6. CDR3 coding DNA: TGTGCCAGCAGCGTAGGCGTGACTAGCGTTAATGAGCAGTTCTTC. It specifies CASSVGVTSVNEQFF.

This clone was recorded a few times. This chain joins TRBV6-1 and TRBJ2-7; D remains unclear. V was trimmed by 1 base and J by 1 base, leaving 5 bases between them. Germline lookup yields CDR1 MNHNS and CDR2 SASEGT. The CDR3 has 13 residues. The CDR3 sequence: CASSEVGSYEQYF. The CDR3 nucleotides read TGTGCCAGCAGTGAAGTTGGATCCTACGAGCAGTACTTC.

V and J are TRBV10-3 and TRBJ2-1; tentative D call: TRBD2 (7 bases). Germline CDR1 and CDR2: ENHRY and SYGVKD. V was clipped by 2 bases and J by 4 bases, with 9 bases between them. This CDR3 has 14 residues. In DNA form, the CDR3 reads TGTGCCATCAGTGAGGAGGGGGGGTACAATGAGCAGTTCTTC. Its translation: CAISEEGGYNEQFF.

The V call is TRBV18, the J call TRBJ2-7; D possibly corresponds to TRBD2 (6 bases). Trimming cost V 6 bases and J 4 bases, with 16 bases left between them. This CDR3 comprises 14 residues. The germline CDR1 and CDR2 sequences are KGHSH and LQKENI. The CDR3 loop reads CASSPGLFGYEQYF. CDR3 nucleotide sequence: TGTGCCAGCTCTCCGGGACTCTTCGGGTACGAGCAGTACTTC.

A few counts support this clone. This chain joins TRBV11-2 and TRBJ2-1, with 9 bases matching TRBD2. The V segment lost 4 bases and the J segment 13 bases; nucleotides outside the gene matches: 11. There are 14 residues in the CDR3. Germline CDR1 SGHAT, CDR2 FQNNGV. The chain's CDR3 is CASSYLGGGAPQFF. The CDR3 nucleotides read TGTGCCAGCAGCTACTTGGGCGGGGGGGCCCCCCAGTTCTTC.

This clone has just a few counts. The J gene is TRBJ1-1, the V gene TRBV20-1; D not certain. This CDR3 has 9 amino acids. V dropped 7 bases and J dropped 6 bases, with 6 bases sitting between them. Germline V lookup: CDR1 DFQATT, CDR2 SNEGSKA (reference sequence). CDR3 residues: CSVEPEAFF. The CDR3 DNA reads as TGCAGTGTTGAGCCTGAAGCTTTCTTT.

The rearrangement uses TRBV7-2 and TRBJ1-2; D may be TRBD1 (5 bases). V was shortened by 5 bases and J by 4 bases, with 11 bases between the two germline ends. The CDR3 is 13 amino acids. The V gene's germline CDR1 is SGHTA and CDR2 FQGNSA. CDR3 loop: CASSRGTGYGYTF. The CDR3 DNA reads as TGTGCCAGCAGCCGCGGGACGGGCTATGGCTACACCTTC.

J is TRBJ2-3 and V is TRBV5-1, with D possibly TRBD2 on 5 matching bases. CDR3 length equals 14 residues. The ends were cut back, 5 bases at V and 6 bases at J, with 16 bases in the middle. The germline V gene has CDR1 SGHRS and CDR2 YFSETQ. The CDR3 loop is CASSREQRGDTQYF. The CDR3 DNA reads TGCGCCAGCAGTCGCGAACAACGAGGGGATACGCAGTATTTT.

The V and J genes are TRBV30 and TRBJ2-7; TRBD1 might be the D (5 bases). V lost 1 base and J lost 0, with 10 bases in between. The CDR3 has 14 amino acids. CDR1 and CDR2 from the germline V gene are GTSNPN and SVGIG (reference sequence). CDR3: CAWSGDSSSYEQYF. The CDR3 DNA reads TGTGCCTGGAGTGGAGACAGCAGCTCCTACGAGCAGTACTTC.

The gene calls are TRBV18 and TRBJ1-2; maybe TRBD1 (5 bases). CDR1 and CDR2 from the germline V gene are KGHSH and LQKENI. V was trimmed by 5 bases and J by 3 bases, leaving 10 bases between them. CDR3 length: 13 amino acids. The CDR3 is CASSEGTDYGYTF. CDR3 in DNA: TGTGCCAGCTCAGAAGGGACGGACTATGGCTACACCTTC.

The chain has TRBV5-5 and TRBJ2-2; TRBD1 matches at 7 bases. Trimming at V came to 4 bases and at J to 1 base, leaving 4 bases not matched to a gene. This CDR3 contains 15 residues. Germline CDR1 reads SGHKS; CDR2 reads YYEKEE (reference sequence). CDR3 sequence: CASSPGTVNTGELFF. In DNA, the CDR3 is TGTGCCAGCAGCCCCGGGACAGTGAACACCGGGGAGCTGTTTTTT.

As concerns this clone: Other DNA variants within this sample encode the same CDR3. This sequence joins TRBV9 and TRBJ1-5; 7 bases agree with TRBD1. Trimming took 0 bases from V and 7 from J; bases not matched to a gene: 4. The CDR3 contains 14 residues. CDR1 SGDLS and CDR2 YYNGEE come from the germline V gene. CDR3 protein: CASSVGQGQQPQHF. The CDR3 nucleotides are TGTGCCAGCAGCGTAGGACAGGGTCAACAGCCCCAGCATTTT.

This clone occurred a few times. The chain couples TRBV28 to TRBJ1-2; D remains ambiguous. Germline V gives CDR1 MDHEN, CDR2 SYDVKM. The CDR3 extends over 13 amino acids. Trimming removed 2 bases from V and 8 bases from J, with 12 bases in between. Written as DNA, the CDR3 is TGTGCCAGCAGTTTAGGGTTAGTGGGCGGCTACACCTTC. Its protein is CASSLGLVGGYTF.